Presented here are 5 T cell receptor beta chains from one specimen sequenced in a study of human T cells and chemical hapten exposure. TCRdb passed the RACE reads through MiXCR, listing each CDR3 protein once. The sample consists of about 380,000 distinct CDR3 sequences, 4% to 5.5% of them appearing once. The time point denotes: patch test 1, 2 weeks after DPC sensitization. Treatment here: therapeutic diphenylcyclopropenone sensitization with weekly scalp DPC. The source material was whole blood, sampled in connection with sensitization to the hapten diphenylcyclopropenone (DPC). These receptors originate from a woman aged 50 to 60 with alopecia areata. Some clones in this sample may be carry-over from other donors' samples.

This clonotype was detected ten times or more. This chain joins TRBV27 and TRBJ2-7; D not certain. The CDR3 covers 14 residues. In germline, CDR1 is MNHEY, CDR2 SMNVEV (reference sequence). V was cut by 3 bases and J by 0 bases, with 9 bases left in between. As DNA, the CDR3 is TGTGCCAGCAGTTTCCGTGGAAGCTCCTACGAGCAGTACTTC. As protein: CASSFRGSSYEQYF.

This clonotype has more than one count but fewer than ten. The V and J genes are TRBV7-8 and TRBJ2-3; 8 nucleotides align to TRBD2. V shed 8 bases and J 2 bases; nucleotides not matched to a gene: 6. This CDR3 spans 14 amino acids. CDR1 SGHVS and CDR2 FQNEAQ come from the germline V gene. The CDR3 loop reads CASQSGGDTDTQYF. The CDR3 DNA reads TGTGCCAGCCAGAGCGGGGGCGACACAGATACGCAGTATTTT.

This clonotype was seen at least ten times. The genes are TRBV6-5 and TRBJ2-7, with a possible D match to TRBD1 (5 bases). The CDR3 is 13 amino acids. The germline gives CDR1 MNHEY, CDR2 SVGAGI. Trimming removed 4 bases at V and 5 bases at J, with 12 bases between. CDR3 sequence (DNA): TGTGCCAGCAGTTCTTCAGGGTTCCACGAGCAGTACTTC. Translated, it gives CASSSSGFHEQYF.

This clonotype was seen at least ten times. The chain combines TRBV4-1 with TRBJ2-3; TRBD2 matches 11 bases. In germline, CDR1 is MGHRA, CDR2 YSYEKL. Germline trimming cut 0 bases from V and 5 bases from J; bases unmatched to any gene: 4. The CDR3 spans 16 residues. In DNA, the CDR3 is TGCGCCAGCAGCCAAGATGGAGGACTAGCGGGAGATACGCAGTATTTT. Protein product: CASSQDGGLAGDTQYF.

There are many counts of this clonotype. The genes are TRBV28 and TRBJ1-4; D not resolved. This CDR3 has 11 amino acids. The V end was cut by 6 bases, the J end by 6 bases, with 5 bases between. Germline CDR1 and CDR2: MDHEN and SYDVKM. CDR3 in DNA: TGTGCCAGCAGGCGGGATGAAAAACTGTTTTTT. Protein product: CASRRDEKLFF.